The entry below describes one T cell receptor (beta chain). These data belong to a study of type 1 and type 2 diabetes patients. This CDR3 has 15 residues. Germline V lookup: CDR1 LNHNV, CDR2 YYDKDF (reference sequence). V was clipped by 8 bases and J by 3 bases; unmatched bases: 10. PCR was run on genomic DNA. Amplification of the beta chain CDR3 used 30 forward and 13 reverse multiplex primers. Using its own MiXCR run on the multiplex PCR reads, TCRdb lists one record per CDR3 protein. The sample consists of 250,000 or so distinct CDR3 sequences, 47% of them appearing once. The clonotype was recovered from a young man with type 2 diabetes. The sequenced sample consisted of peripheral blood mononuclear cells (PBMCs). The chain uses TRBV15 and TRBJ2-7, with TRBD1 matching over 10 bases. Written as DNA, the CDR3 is TGTGCCACCTCCTACGGGACAGGGGACCTCTACGAGCAGTACTTC. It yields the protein CATSYGTGDLYEQYF.